Below are 18 T cell receptor beta chains sequenced from a single sample in a study of shared clonotypes between healthy human individuals. Clones were sequenced by immunoSEQ multiplex PCR, and TCRdb holds only the in-frame ones, with some missing. The sample has 2 million to 2.5 million clones, approximately 95% seen once; the top ten hold under 0.45%. Sequencing was performed on naive CD4+ T cells from PBMCs. Subset reported: CD45RA+ positively selected. The receptors were sampled from a man between 18 and 29 years old in good health. Some clones in this sample may be carry-over from other donors' samples.

The chain uses TRBV5-1 and TRBJ2-1, with a weak D call TRBD1 (5 bases). Trimming took 4 bases from V and 3 from J, leaving 11 bases between them. This CDR3 is built from 14 residues. Germline CDR1 is SGHRS and CDR2 is YFSETQ. CDR3 loop: CASSPSTDYNEQFF. Written as DNA, the CDR3 is TGCGCCAGCAGCCCGTCGACAGACTACAATGAGCAGTTCTTC.

The CDR3 region is CASSLPGFGETQYF. The CDR3 DNA follows: TGTGCCAGCAGCCTGCCTGGGTTTGGGGAGACCCAGTACTTC. The chain joins TRBV5-4 to TRBJ2-5; D ambiguous. V was cut by 4 bases and J by 5 bases, with 15 bases left in between. This CDR3 has 14 amino acids. Germline CDR1 and CDR2: SGHNT and YYREEE (reference sequence).

This clone was counted between two and nine times. The chain recombines TRBV5-1 with TRBJ2-2, with D unresolved. Germline CDR1 is SGHRS and CDR2 is YFSETQ. Trimming took 1 base from V and 7 from J, leaving 14 bases between them. The CDR3 covers 15 residues. The CDR3 DNA reads TGCGCCAGCAGCTTGTCGGCTAGTCCAGGCGGGGAGCTGTTTTTT. Amino acids: CASSLSASPGGELFF.

The chain carries TRBV7-2 and TRBJ1-3; no clear D gene. Trimming cost V 5 bases and J 4 bases, with 12 bases left between them. This CDR3 spans 14 amino acids. CDR1 and CDR2 (germline): SGHTA, FQGNSA. CDR3 amino acids: CASSPLGRGNTIYF. The DNA for the CDR3 is TGTGCCAGCAGCCCACTAGGACGCGGAAACACCATATATTTT.

CDR3: CASRLITEQYF. Written as DNA, the CDR3 is TGTGCAAGTCGCCTGATTACGGAGCAGTACTTC. The chain joins TRBV12-2 to TRBJ2-7. TRBV12-2 is deemed a pseudogene. The CDR3 loop spans 11 amino acids.

The gene calls are TRBV9 and TRBJ2-7, with 10 nucleotides matching TRBD1. With V trimmed by 4 bases and J by 4 bases, 17 bases remained unmatched. Germline V gene sequence: CDR1 SGDLS, CDR2 YYNGEE. The CDR3 totals 18 residues. The CDR3 spells CASSLGTGAGLGDYEQYF. CDR3 DNA sequence: TGTGCCAGCAGCTTGGGGACAGGGGCCGGTCTCGGGGATTACGAGCAGTACTTC.

This chain uses TRBV5-1 with TRBJ2-3, with D uncertain. CDR1 is SGHRS, CDR2 YFSETQ, per germline. CDR3 length equals 13 residues. Trimming cost V 3 bases and J 4 bases, with 9 bases left between them. The CDR3: CASSSLDADTQYF. The CDR3, as DNA: TGCGCCAGCAGCTCCCTAGACGCAGATACGCAGTATTTT.

CDR3 residues: CASSVETGGINGYTF. The CDR3 nucleotides are TGTGCCAGCAGTGTCGAGACAGGGGGGATTAATGGCTACACCTTC. The chain has TRBV2 and TRBJ1-2; TRBD1 aligns across 9 bases. Germline CDR1 SNHLY, CDR2 FYNNEI. CDR3 length: 15 amino acids. V lost 4 bases and J lost 6; bases outside the gene matches: 9.

The gene calls are TRBV28 and TRBJ1-1; D might be TRBD1 (5 bases). Per germline, CDR1 MDHEN and CDR2 SYDVKM. There are 14 residues in the CDR3. V was cut by 7 bases and J by 0 bases, with 12 bases left in between. The CDR3 DNA sequence: TGTGCCAGCACCCTGGGGGGTCTGAACACTGAAGCTTTCTTT. This sequence encodes CASTLGGLNTEAFF.

The rearrangement uses TRBV29-1 and TRBJ2-5, with 8 bases fitting TRBD2. CDR3 length: 13 amino acids. From germline, CDR1 is SQVTM and CDR2 ANQGSEA. V trimming: 3 bases; J trimming: 4 bases; junction bases outside the gene matches: 4. CDR3 bases: TGCAGCGTTGAGTCGGGAGGGGGAGAGACCCAGTACTTC. Translation: CSVESGGGETQYF.

The chain joins TRBV5-1 to TRBJ1-4; 11 bases agree with TRBD1. This CDR3 is built from 17 residues. Germline-derived CDR1 and CDR2 are SGHRS and YFSETQ. Unmatched junction bases numbered 9, after V lost 1 base and J lost 7 bases. CDR3: CASSLSTGTGGFEKLFF. The CDR3 nucleotides read TGCGCCAGCAGCTTGAGTACCGGGACAGGGGGTTTTGAAAAACTGTTTTTT.

This rearrangement joins TRBV19 to TRBJ1-1; weak D call: TRBD1 (5 bases). The CDR3 runs to 13 residues. Trimming took off 3 bases at V and 6 bases at J, with 11 bases between the two ends. CDR1 LNHDA and CDR2 SQIVND come from the germline V gene (reference sequence). The CDR3 bases are TGTGCCAGTAGTATTGGAGGGGATGCTGAAGCTTTCTTT. It yields the protein CASSIGGDAEAFF.

V and J are TRBV6-5 and TRBJ1-6; D remains unclear. V lost 2 bases to trimming and J lost 8 bases, with 13 bases between them. Germline assignment: CDR1 MNHEY and CDR2 SVGAGI. The CDR3 runs 15 residues. The CDR3 here is CASSYTRTYDSPLHF. The CDR3 bases are TGTGCCAGCAGTTACACTAGGACTTATGATTCACCCCTCCACTTT.

The J gene is TRBJ1-1, the V gene TRBV11-1; possible D gene TRBD1, 5 bases. V was shortened by 5 bases and J by 1 base, with 17 bases between the two germline ends. The CDR3 length is 16 residues. The V gene's germline CDR1 is SGHAT and CDR2 FQDESV (reference sequence). CDR3 in amino acids: CASSHGRLGGNTEAFF. CDR3 nucleotides: TGTGCCAGCAGCCACGGGAGACTCGGGGGGAACACTGAAGCTTTCTTT.

The chain is built from TRBV7-9 and TRBJ2-5, with D perhaps matching TRBD2 (5 bases). Between the trimmed V and J ends, which lost 5 bases and 5 bases, there was a span of 18 bases. Germline-derived CDR1 and CDR2 are SEHNR and FQNEAQ (reference sequence). The CDR3 contains 15 residues. The CDR3 coding sequence is TGTGCCAGCAGCCCCGGGTCGGGGTTCTCGGAGACCCAGTACTTC. This translates into CASSPGSGFSETQYF.

The chain is built from TRBV5-6 and TRBJ2-3; D remains ambiguous. The V end lost 4 bases, the J end lost 2 bases, and 8 bases lay between the germline ends. This CDR3 is built from 13 residues. The germline V gene has CDR1 SGHDT and CDR2 YYEEEE. CDR3 region: CASSRVVTDTQYF. Here the CDR3 DNA reads TGTGCCAGCAGCCGGGTGGTCACAGATACGCAGTATTTT.

This chain uses TRBV6-5 with TRBJ1-1, with TRBD1 as a possible D gene (5 bases). With 1 base removed from V and 5 bases from J, the gap between germline ends came to 17 bases. Germline CDR1 reads MNHEY; CDR2 reads SVGAGI. The CDR3 is made up of 16 amino acids. The CDR3 region is CASSYWGSVSGTEAFF. DNA of the CDR3: TGTGCCAGCAGTTACTGGGGCTCAGTAAGCGGGACTGAAGCTTTCTTT.

The chain has TRBV5-1 and TRBJ2-7; the D gene is possibly TRBD2 (6 bases). V lost 4 bases, J lost 1 base, and 18 bases lay in between. The CDR3 contains 16 residues. Germline CDR1 is SGHRS and CDR2 is YFSETQ. This CDR3 is CASSQVAEALSYEQYF. Here the CDR3 DNA reads TGCGCCAGCAGCCAAGTAGCGGAGGCCCTATCCTACGAGCAGTACTTC.